The 3 T cell receptor beta chains below come from one sample, sequenced in a study of Ad26.COV2.S vaccination and SARS-CoV-2 variants. Sequencing was performed with immunoSEQ multiplex PCR; in TCRdb, only in-frame clones are kept and a portion is missing. The sample carries about 390,000 clones, approximately 91% recorded once. Treatment reported: 15 to 20 received Ad26.COV2.S at low or high dose, single or two shots; about 5 received placebo; per-sample allocation not given. Sampling was done on day 63 after the first vaccine or placebo injection. Source: peripheral blood, taken in a trial of Ad26.COV2.S vaccine versus placebo. The source is a person aged 18 to 59 who received the Ad26.COV2.S COVID-19 vaccine or a placebo.

The genes are TRBV11-2 and TRBJ2-1, with 11 bases matching TRBD2. The CDR3 is 15 residues long. Per germline, CDR1 SGHAT and CDR2 FQNNGV. With V trimmed by 4 bases and J by 5 bases, 4 bases remained unmatched. The CDR3 sequence is CASSSVAGGNNEQFF. DNA of the CDR3: TGTGCCAGCAGCTCTGTAGCGGGGGGGAACAATGAGCAGTTCTTC.

This clone has ten or more counts. J is TRBJ1-1 and V is TRBV7-9; D is possibly TRBD1 (5 bases). Germline V gene sequence: CDR1 SEHNR, CDR2 FQNEAQ (reference sequence). This CDR3 has 16 residues. With 5 bases removed from V and 0 bases from J, the gap between germline ends came to 16 bases. CDR3 residues: CASSPRGQLMNTEAFF. In DNA, the CDR3 is TGTGCCAGCAGCCCTAGGGGTCAACTCATGAACACTGAAGCTTTCTTT.

The chain links TRBV7-8 to TRBJ2-1; 9 nucleotides line up with TRBD2. Germline-derived CDR1 and CDR2 are SGHVS and FQNEAQ. Trimming removed 6 bases from V and 4 bases from J; junction bases left unmatched: 4. This CDR3 region has 14 residues. The CDR3 region has the DNA TGTGCCAGCAGACCAGCGGGGGGATACAATGAGCAGTTCTTC. It translates to CASRPAGGYNEQFF.